This passage covers 18 T cell receptor beta chains from one sample sequenced in a study of cytotoxic CD8 clonotypes in ibrutinib-treated CLL. Some clones are missing from TCRdb's copy, which holds only in-frame ones; the method was immunoSEQ multiplex PCR. The data show approximately 160,000 clones, 70% to 90% seen once. The source was PBMCs, collected at disease progression, from a patient treated with ibrutinib. Receptors were obtained from a human donor with chronic lymphocytic leukemia.

This rearrangement joins TRBV29-1 to TRBJ2-7; 7 positions agree with TRBD2. CDR1 is SQVTM and CDR2 is ANQGSEA in the germline V gene. V was clipped by 6 bases and J by 5 bases; unmatched bases: 10. This CDR3 is built from 13 residues. The DNA of the CDR3 is TGCAGCGTCGTATGGGGCGGGAGCCACGAGCAGTACTTC. This translates into CSVVWGGSHEQYF.

The V and J genes are TRBV9 and TRBJ1-4; D is possibly TRBD1 (5 bases). Germline V gene lookup returns CDR1 SGDLS and CDR2 YYNGEE. V lost 3 bases to trimming and J lost 7 bases, with 13 bases between them. The length of the CDR3 is 14 residues. The CDR3 protein is CASSELVRGEKLFF. The CDR3 bases are TGTGCCAGCAGCGAGCTGGTGAGGGGTGAAAAACTGTTTTTT.

The rearrangement uses TRBV27 and TRBJ2-3, with a possible D match to TRBD1 (5 bases). From germline, CDR1 is MNHEY and CDR2 SMNVEV (reference sequence). V was trimmed by 7 bases and J by 0 bases, leaving 14 bases between them. The CDR3 contains 15 residues. CDR3 region: CASNIRALSTDTQYF. In nucleotides, the CDR3 is TGTGCCAGCAATATCAGGGCTCTTAGCACAGATACGCAGTATTTT.

V and J are TRBV7-9 and TRBJ2-1, with 9 bases matching TRBD2. Germline loops: CDR1 SEHNR, CDR2 FQNEAQ (reference sequence). The J segment lost 7 bases and the V segment lost 6 bases, leaving 4 bases of the junction unmatched. This CDR3 is built from 13 residues. CDR3 DNA: TGTGCCAGCAGTTCCCTAGCGGGAAATGAGCAGTTCTTC. Its translation is CASSSLAGNEQFF.

The V call is TRBV5-1, the J call TRBJ1-1; D is unclear. Germline assignment: CDR1 SGHRS and CDR2 YFSETQ. The V end lost 0 bases, the J end lost 2 bases, and 8 bases lay between the germline ends. The CDR3 runs to 14 residues. The CDR3 nucleotides are TGCGCCAGCAGCTTGGGTTGGGGAAACACTGAAGCTTTCTTT. It specifies CASSLGWGNTEAFF.

The chain joins TRBV7-8 to TRBJ2-7; no clear D gene. Germline V gene sequence: CDR1 SGHVS, CDR2 FQNEAQ. The V gene lost 0 bases and the J gene lost 7 bases, with 13 bases spanning the gap. This CDR3 comprises 14 residues. CDR3 DNA sequence: TGTGCCAGCAGCTTAGCGGTAACGTTGTCGGAGCAGTACTTC. Its protein product is CASSLAVTLSEQYF.

The chain recombines TRBV4-1 with TRBJ2-7; D is unresolved. The germline V and J ends were trimmed by 7 bases and 5 bases, with 24 bases remaining between them. Germline lookup yields CDR1 MGHRA and CDR2 YSYEKL. The CDR3 extends over 16 amino acids. The CDR3 spells CASKPRSSSTTDEQYF. The DNA of the CDR3 is TGCGCCAGCAAACCAAGATCCTCCAGCACGACGGACGAGCAGTACTTC.

J is TRBJ2-5 and V is TRBV19, with D possibly matching TRBD2 (5 bases). Germline V CDR1 and CDR2: LNHDA, SQIVND (reference sequence). Trimming shortened V by 6 bases and J by 4 bases, and 21 bases separated the two germline ends. The CDR3 runs to 16 residues. The CDR3 protein is CASSLGEGVLVETQYF. The DNA for the CDR3 is TGTGCCAGTAGCCTCGGGGAAGGCGTTCTGGTAGAGACCCAGTACTTC.

The chain is built from TRBV27 and TRBJ2-2; D might be TRBD1 or TRBD2, each matching 5 bases. Germline values: CDR1 MNHEY, CDR2 SMNVEV (reference sequence). CDR3 length: 17 amino acids. V was trimmed by 4 bases and J by 6 bases, leaving 21 bases between them. Written as DNA, the CDR3 is TGTGCCAGCAGTTACGGGACCCCCGACTTTCGACCCGGGGAGCTGTTTTTT. Translated: CASSYGTPDFRPGELFF.

The chain couples TRBV7-9 to TRBJ2-7, with D uncertain. CDR1 is SEHNR, CDR2 FQNEAQ, per germline (reference sequence). The CDR3 runs to 11 residues. V was clipped by 5 bases and J by 7 bases, with 9 bases between them. CDR3 sequence: CASSPAREQYF. DNA of the CDR3: TGTGCCAGCAGCCCGGCTCGGGAGCAGTACTTC. The variable domain in full, completed from reference TRBV7-9 and TRBJ2-7, reads DTGVSQNPRHKITKRGQNVTFRCDPISEHNRLYWYRQTLGQGPEFLTYFQNEAQLEKSRLLSDRFSAERPKGSFSTLEIQRTEQGDSAMYLCASSPAREQYFGPGTRLTVT.

The chain couples TRBV27 to TRBJ2-3; no firm D call. The CDR3 totals 16 residues. Germline V gene data show CDR1 as MNHEY and CDR2 as SMNVEV (reference sequence). The germline V and J ends were trimmed by 6 bases and 2 bases, with 18 bases remaining between them. CDR3 in amino acids: CASSLSKGGSTDTQYF. For the CDR3, the DNA is TGTGCCAGCAGCCTCTCCAAGGGCGGATCCACAGATACGCAGTATTTT.

This chain links TRBV19 with TRBJ2-6; D might be TRBD1 (5 bases). The germline gives CDR1 LNHDA, CDR2 SQIVND (reference sequence). The CDR3 is 18 residues long. Trimming removed 3 bases at V and 0 bases at J, with 15 bases between. As DNA, the CDR3 is TGTGCCAGTAGTATCTCGACAGTGACTCTCTCTGGGGCCAACGTCCTGACTTTC. It translates to CASSISTVTLSGANVLTF.

This chain links TRBV28 with TRBJ1-1; tentatively, D is TRBD1 (5 bases). V was pared by 3 bases and J by 1 base, with 15 bases between. Germline V gene sequence: CDR1 MDHEN, CDR2 SYDVKM. The CDR3 loop spans 16 amino acids. The CDR3 protein is CASSFQRGYPNTEAFF. The CDR3 DNA reads as TGTGCCAGCAGTTTCCAACGGGGCTACCCGAACACTGAAGCTTTCTTT.

The rearrangement uses TRBV25-1 and TRBJ2-1; TRBD2 matches at 10 bases. The CDR3 sequence is 16 residues long. With V trimmed by 4 bases and J by 6 bases, 9 bases remained unmatched. Germline V gene lookup returns CDR1 MGHDK and CDR2 SYGVNS. The CDR3 protein is CASSATLLAGSNEQFF. In DNA, the CDR3 is TGTGCCAGCAGTGCGACTCTACTAGCGGGAAGCAATGAGCAGTTCTTC.

The rearrangement uses TRBV19 and TRBJ2-1; D uncertain. CDR1 is LNHDA and CDR2 is SQIVND in the germline V gene (reference sequence). V was pared by 4 bases and J by 4 bases, with 8 bases between. The CDR3 consists of 13 residues. CDR3 sequence: CASSTGPYNEQFF. The CDR3 bases are TGTGCCAGTAGTACGGGTCCTTACAATGAGCAGTTCTTC.

This clone showed up just once. V is TRBV11-3 and J is TRBJ2-3, with TRBD2 matching 9 bases. V trimming: 1 base; J trimming: 4 bases; junction bases outside the gene matches: 9. This CDR3 contains 17 residues. Germline CDR1 reads SGHNT; CDR2 reads YENEEA. The CDR3, as DNA: TGTGCCAGCAGCTTAGCCCGTAGCGGGAGCCTGGCAGATACGCAGTATTTT. It specifies CASSLARSGSLADTQYF.

V is TRBV5-1 and J is TRBJ2-1, with D tentatively TRBD2 (5 bases). This CDR3 has 15 residues. V was cut by 2 bases and J by 8 bases, with 17 bases left in between. Germline-derived CDR1 and CDR2 are SGHRS and YFSETQ. The CDR3 DNA is TGCGCCAGCAGCTTAGAAGGAGGTCTCAGCGATGAGCAGTTCTTC. Encoded protein: CASSLEGGLSDEQFF.

V usage is TRBV2 and J usage is TRBJ1-1; TRBD1 agrees at 8 bases. The CDR3 runs 17 residues. V shed 5 bases and J 6 bases; nucleotides not matched to a gene: 17. Germline values: CDR1 SNHLY, CDR2 FYNNEI. CDR3 sequence reads: CASSRSPGTGERAEAFF. CDR3 in DNA: TGTGCCAGCAGTAGATCACCCGGGACAGGAGAAAGAGCTGAAGCTTTCTTT.